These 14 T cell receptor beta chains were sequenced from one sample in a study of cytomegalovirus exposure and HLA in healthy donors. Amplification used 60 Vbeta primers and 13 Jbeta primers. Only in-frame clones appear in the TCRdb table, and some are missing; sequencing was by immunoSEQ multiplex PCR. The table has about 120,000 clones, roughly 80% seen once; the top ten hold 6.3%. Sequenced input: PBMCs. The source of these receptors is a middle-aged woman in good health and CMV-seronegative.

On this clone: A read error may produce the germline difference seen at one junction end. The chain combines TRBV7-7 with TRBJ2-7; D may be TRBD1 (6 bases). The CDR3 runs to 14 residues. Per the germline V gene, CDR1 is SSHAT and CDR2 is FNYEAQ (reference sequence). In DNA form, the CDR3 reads TGTGCTAGCAGCTTAGAAGGACAGTCCTACGAGCAGTACTTC. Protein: CASSLEGQSYEQYF.

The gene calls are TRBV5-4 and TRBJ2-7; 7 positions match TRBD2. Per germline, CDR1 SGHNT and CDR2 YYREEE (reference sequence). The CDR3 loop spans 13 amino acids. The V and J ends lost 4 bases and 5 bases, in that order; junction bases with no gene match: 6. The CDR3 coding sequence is TGTGCCAGCAGCCTCGGACTAGACCACGAGCAGTACTTC. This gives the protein CASSLGLDHEQYF. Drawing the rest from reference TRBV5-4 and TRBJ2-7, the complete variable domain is ETGVTQSPTHLIKTRGQQVTLRCSSQSGHNTVSWYQQALGQGPQFIFQYYREEENGRGNFPPRFSGLQFPNYSSELNVNALELDDSALYLCASSLGLDHEQYFGPGTRLTVT.

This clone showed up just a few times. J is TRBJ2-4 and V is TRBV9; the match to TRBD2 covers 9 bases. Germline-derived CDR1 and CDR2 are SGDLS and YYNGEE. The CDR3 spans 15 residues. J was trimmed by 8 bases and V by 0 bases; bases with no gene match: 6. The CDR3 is CASSVAAGGVDIQYF. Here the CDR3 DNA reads TGTGCCAGCAGCGTAGCGGCGGGAGGGGTAGACATTCAGTACTTC.

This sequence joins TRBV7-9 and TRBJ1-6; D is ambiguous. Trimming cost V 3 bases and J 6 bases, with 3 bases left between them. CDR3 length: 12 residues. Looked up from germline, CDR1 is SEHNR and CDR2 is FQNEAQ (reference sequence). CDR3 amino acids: CASSFGNSPLHF. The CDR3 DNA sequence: TGTGCCAGCAGCTTCGGTAATTCACCCCTCCACTTT.

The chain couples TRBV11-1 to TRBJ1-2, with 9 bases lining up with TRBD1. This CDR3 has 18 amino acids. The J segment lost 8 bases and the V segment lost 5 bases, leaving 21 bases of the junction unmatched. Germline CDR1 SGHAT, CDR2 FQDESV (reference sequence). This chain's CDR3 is CASSMEYAPGQGKRGYTF. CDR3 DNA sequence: TGTGCCAGCAGCATGGAATACGCTCCGGGACAGGGAAAACGCGGCTACACCTTC.

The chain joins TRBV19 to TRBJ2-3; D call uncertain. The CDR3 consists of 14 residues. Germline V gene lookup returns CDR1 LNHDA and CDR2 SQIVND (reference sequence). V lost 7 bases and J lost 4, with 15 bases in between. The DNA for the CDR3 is TGTGCCAGTACCCCCGCGGCCCGCCCAGATACGCAGTATTTT. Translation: CASTPAARPDTQYF.

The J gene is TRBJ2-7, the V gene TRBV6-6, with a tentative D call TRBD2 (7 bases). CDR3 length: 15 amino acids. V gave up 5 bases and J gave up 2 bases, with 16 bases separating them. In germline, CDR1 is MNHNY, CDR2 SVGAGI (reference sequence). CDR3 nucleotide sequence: TGTGCCAGCAGTCCATGGGGGGGCCTCGCCTACGAGCAGTACTTC. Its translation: CASSPWGGLAYEQYF.

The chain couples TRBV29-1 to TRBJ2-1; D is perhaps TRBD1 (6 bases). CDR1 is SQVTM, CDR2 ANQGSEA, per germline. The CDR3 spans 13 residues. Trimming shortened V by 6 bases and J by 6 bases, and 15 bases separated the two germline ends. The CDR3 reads CSVANRELNEQFF. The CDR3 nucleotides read TGCAGCGTAGCCAACAGGGAACTCAATGAGCAGTTCTTC.

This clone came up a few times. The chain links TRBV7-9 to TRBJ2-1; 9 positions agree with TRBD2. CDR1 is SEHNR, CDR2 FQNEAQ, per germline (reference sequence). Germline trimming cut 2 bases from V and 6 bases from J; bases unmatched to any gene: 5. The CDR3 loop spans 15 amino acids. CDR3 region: CASSLRLAVINEQFF. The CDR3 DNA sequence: TGTGCCAGCAGCTTACGACTAGCGGTGATCAATGAGCAGTTCTTC.

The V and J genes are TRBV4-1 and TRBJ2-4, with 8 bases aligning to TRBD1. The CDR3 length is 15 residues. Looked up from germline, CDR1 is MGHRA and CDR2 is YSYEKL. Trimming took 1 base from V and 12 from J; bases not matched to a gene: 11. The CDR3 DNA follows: TGCGCCAGCAGCCAAGCCGGGACAGGAATTCGGAGTCAGTACTTC. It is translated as CASSQAGTGIRSQYF.

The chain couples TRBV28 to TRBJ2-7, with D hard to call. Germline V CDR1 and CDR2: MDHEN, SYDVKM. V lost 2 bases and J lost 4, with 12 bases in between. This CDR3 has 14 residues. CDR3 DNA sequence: TGTGCCAGCAGTTTAACTCTCAGGAATTACGAGCAGTACTTC. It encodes CASSLTLRNYEQYF.

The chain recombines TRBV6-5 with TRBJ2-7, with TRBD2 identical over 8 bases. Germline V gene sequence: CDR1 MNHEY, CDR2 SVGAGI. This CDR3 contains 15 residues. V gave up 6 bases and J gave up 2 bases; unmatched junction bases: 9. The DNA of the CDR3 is TGTGCCAGCAGCCCCCAACTAGCGGCAACCTACGAGCAGTACTTC. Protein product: CASSPQLAATYEQYF.

CDR3 sequence reads: CASTPAGIRNQPQHF. The CDR3 DNA is TGTGCCAGTACTCCAGCCGGGATAAGGAATCAGCCCCAGCATTTT. This sequence joins TRBV19 and TRBJ1-5, with no clear D. This CDR3 has 15 residues. Germline CDR1 is LNHDA and CDR2 is SQIVND (reference sequence). V dropped 7 bases and J dropped 4 bases, with 17 bases sitting between them.

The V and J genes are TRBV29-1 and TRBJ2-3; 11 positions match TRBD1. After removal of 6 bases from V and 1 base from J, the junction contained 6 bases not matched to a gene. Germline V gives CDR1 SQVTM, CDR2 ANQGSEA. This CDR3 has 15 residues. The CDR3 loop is CSVGQGVWGTDTQYF. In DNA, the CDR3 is TGCAGCGTGGGACAGGGGGTGTGGGGCACAGATACGCAGTATTTT.